What follows are 28 T cell receptor beta chains derived from one specimen sequenced in a study of blood T cell repertoires in COVID-19. Profiling relied on immunoSEQ multiplex PCR, and the TCRdb table lists in-frame clones only, not all of them. The sample shows around 250,000 clones, around four fifths of them seen only once. The source material was peripheral blood. These receptors came from a woman of 80 years or more with acute or convalescent COVID-19.

This clone was counted once. The chain is built from TRBV2 and TRBJ1-2, with 7 bases lining up with TRBD1. With 6 bases clipped from V and 8 bases from J, the junction kept 6 bases outside the gene matches. This CDR3 spans 12 amino acids. Germline V CDR1 and CDR2: SNHLY, FYNNEI. In DNA, the CDR3 is TGTGCCAGCAGCGTAGACAGGGAAGGCTACACCTTC. Protein: CASSVDREGYTF.

The chain couples TRBV9 to TRBJ2-1; 15 bases match TRBD2. The CDR3 runs 16 residues. J gave up 5 bases and V 4 bases, and 4 bases lay outside the gene matches. The germline V gene has CDR1 SGDLS and CDR2 YYNGEE. Here the CDR3 DNA reads TGTGCCAGCAGCCCAGGACTAGCGGGGGGGCACAATGAGCAGTTCTTC. Translation: CASSPGLAGGHNEQFF.

The chain employs TRBV6-1 and TRBJ1-2; D unclear. V lost 1 base, J lost 4 bases, and 13 bases lay in between. Germline V gene data show CDR1 as MNHNS and CDR2 as SASEGT. The CDR3 consists of 15 residues. The CDR3 DNA reads as TGTGCCAGCAGTGAAGGTAGAGGGCTTGGCTATGGCTACACCTTC. Translated, it gives CASSEGRGLGYGYTF.

This chain connects TRBV7-8 to TRBJ1-1; 9 bases map to TRBD1. The CDR3 runs to 15 residues. V dropped 0 bases and J dropped 8; count of bases not matched to a gene: 7. The germline CDR1 and CDR2 sequences are SGHVS and FQNEAQ. The CDR3 region has the DNA TGTGCCAGCAGCTTAGCGCAATCCGGGACAGGGGAAGCTTTCTTT. Translation: CASSLAQSGTGEAFF.

CDR3 amino acids: CASSTRQGLGNTIYF. CDR3 coding DNA: TGTGCCAGCAGTACCCGACAGGGGCTAGGAAACACCATATATTTT. This sequence joins TRBV28 and TRBJ1-3; 8 bases are a match to TRBD1. The CDR3 is 15 amino acids. Germline values: CDR1 MDHEN, CDR2 SYDVKM. Trimming took 5 bases from V and 4 from J; bases not matched to a gene: 7.

V and J are TRBV6-5 and TRBJ1-1, with D possibly being TRBD1 (6 bases). The CDR3 consists of 15 residues. Trimming stripped 4 bases from V and 4 bases from J, with 16 bases between. CDR1 MNHEY and CDR2 SVGAGI come from the germline V gene. The CDR3 loop is CASSSDRPVVTEAFF. CDR3 sequence (DNA): TGTGCCAGCAGTTCCGACAGGCCTGTCGTCACTGAAGCTTTCTTT.

V gene TRBV4-3 combines with J gene TRBJ2-1, with 7 bases lining up with TRBD1. The CDR3 extends over 15 amino acids. J lost 5 bases, V lost 3 bases, and 7 bases had no gene match. CDR1 and CDR2 (germline): LGHNA, YSLEER. As DNA, the CDR3 is TGCGCCAGCAGCCATACAGGGGCTAGGAACAATGAGCAGTTCTTC. Translating gives CASSHTGARNNEQFF.

The chain links TRBV5-4 to TRBJ2-3, with TRBD2 matching 7 bases. There are 16 residues in the CDR3. The ends lost 6 bases at V and 4 bases at J; junction bases unmatched: 14. Looked up from germline, CDR1 is SGHNT and CDR2 is YYREEE (reference sequence). The CDR3 reads CASNPRSQTSPDTQYF. The CDR3 bases are TGTGCCAGCAACCCAAGATCCCAGACTAGCCCAGATACGCAGTATTTT.

The chain carries TRBV7-3 and TRBJ1-2; no clear D. Germline V gives CDR1 SGHTA, CDR2 FQGTGA. CDR3 length equals 13 residues. V was trimmed by 6 bases and J by 0 bases, leaving 8 bases between them. In nucleotides, the CDR3 is TGTGCCAGCAGTCATGAGCCTAACTATGGCTACACCTTC. This sequence encodes CASSHEPNYGYTF. Variable domain in full (rest from reference TRBV7-3 and TRBJ1-2): GAGVSQTPSNKVTEKGKYVELRCDPISGHTALYWYRQSLGQGPEFLIYFQGTGAADDSGLPNDRFFAVRPEGSVSTLKIQRTERGDSAVYLCASSHEPNYGYTFGSGTRLTVV.

This clone was detected only once. The gene calls are TRBV3-1 (or the pseudogene TRBV3-2) and TRBJ2-1, with TRBD2 identical over 12 bases. CDR3 size: 15 residues. Germline V gene sequence: CDR1 LGHDT, CDR2 YNNKEL (reference sequence). The ends lost 4 bases at V and 8 bases at J; junction bases unmatched: 6. CDR3 in DNA: TGTGCCAGCAGCCTACGACTAGCGGGAGTGGATGAGCAGTTCTTC. It is translated as CASSLRLAGVDEQFF.

V is TRBV3-1 (or the pseudogene TRBV3-2) and J is TRBJ2-1, with 9 bases aligning to TRBD2. The CDR3 sequence is 18 residues long. The J segment lost 0 bases and the V segment lost 3 bases, leaving 9 bases of the junction unmatched. Germline lookup yields CDR1 LGHDT and CDR2 YNNKEL (reference sequence). CDR3 in DNA: TGTGCCAGCAGCCAGGCTAAGCGGGGGGCCAGCTCCTACAATGAGCAGTTCTTC. This translates into CASSQAKRGASSYNEQFF.

The chain carries TRBV7-2 and TRBJ2-2; no firm D call. The CDR3 has 15 amino acids. Germline-derived CDR1 and CDR2 are SGHTA and FQGNSA. V lost 1 base to trimming and J lost 1 base, with 7 bases between them. The CDR3 DNA follows: TGTGCCAGCAGCTTAGGAGTTGGGAACACCGGGGAGCTGTTTTTT. It translates to CASSLGVGNTGELFF.

This clone occurred a few times. The chain is built from TRBV6-1 and TRBJ2-3; D possibly corresponds to TRBD2 (7 bases). Germline V gene data show CDR1 as MNHNS and CDR2 as SASEGT. The CDR3 spans 15 residues. V shed 1 base and J shed 6 bases, with 14 bases lying between them. CDR3 protein: CASSEGGGGFDTQYF. The CDR3 region has the DNA TGTGCCAGCAGTGAAGGTGGGGGGGGCTTCGATACGCAGTATTTT.

This sequence joins TRBV6-6 and TRBJ2-7, with 7 positions matching TRBD2. The CDR3 extends over 13 amino acids. Looked up from germline, CDR1 is MNHNY and CDR2 is SVGAGI (reference sequence). With V trimmed by 10 bases and J by 5 bases, 11 bases remained unmatched. The CDR3 nucleotides are TGTGCCATCCGGGGGGAGGCGGGCCACGAGCAGTACTTC. Translated, it gives CAIRGEAGHEQYF.

Here the CDR3 DNA reads TGTGCCAGCAGCCCTCGGATCAGCGGGGGTACAGATACGCAGTATTTT. It yields the protein CASSPRISGGTDTQYF. This chain connects TRBV11-2 to TRBJ2-3; the match to TRBD2 covers 8 bases. The CDR3 is 16 residues long. Trimming at V came to 5 bases and at J to 3 bases, leaving 10 bases not matched to a gene. Germline CDR1 reads SGHAT; CDR2 reads FQNNGV.

This chain joins TRBV5-1 and TRBJ1-2, with unresolved D. The CDR3 runs to 14 residues. CDR1 SGHRS and CDR2 YFSETQ come from the germline V gene. Trimming stripped 4 bases from V and 8 bases from J, with 18 bases between. The DNA for the CDR3 is TGCGCCAGCAGCCCCCCCCCACCCAGTAACGGCTACACCTTC. This codes for CASSPPPPSNGYTF.

This rearrangement joins TRBV28 to TRBJ2-1, with TRBD1 identical over 7 bases. Trimming at V came to 5 bases and at J to 6 bases, leaving 19 bases not matched to a gene. The CDR3 runs to 18 residues. CDR1 and CDR2 from the germline V gene are MDHEN and SYDVKM. The CDR3 protein is CASSLLGGGELSSNEQFF. CDR3 in DNA: TGTGCCAGCAGTCTACTAGGGGGCGGCGAGCTCTCGAGCAATGAGCAGTTCTTC.

Of note for this clone: Other DNA sequences within the sample encode an identical CDR3. This chain joins TRBV18 and TRBJ1-3; tentatively, D is TRBD1 (5 bases). This CDR3 has 14 residues. Trimming removed 6 bases at V and 0 bases at J, with 9 bases between. In germline, CDR1 is KGHSH, CDR2 LQKENI. The CDR3 nucleotides read TGTGCCAGCTCCCGCGACAGCTCTGGAAACACCATATATTTT. It specifies CASSRDSSGNTIYF.

The rearrangement joins TRBV4-2 to TRBJ1-1; D call uncertain. V lost 0 bases and J lost 2, with 16 bases in between. The germline CDR1 and CDR2 sequences are LGHNA and YNFKEQ. The CDR3 is 17 residues long. In nucleotides, the CDR3 is TGTGCCAGCAGCCAAGATTCGGGGAAATGGATCAACACTGAAGCTTTCTTT. Translated, it gives CASSQDSGKWINTEAFF.

V gene TRBV19 combines with J gene TRBJ2-3; 7 nucleotides agree with TRBD2. The CDR3 runs to 15 residues. Trimming at V came to 5 bases and at J to 1 base, leaving 6 bases not matched to a gene. CDR1 LNHDA and CDR2 SQIVND come from the germline V gene (reference sequence). Written as DNA, the CDR3 is TGTGCCAGTAGTCGTCGTCGGGGGGGCACAGATACGCAGTATTTT. Protein: CASSRRRGGTDTQYF.

The chain couples TRBV5-1 to TRBJ1-3, with TRBD1 as a possible D gene (5 bases). Germline CDR1 and CDR2: SGHRS and YFSETQ. V was pared by 4 bases and J by 0 bases, with 14 bases between. This CDR3 contains 16 residues. The DNA for the CDR3 is TGCGCCAGCAGCAATGGGCAGGGTATCTCTGGAAACACCATATATTTT. Protein: CASSNGQGISGNTIYF.

The V call is TRBV5-6, the J call TRBJ1-2; D not resolved. V lost 0 bases and J lost 2, with 8 bases in between. This CDR3 has 14 amino acids. Per germline, CDR1 SGHDT and CDR2 YYEEEE. CDR3 in amino acids: CASSLERSNYGYTF. Here the CDR3 DNA reads TGTGCCAGCAGCTTGGAGCGATCAAACTATGGCTACACCTTC.

The CDR3 spells CATSDPAMGGGEEAFF. The CDR3 nucleotides read TGTGCCACCAGTGATCCGGCAATGGGGGGAGGAGAGGAAGCTTTCTTT. This sequence joins TRBV24-1 and TRBJ1-1, with a possible D match to TRBD1 (5 bases). In germline, CDR1 is KGHDR, CDR2 SFDVKD. With 3 bases removed from V and 8 bases from J, the gap between germline ends came to 21 bases. This CDR3 is 16 amino acids long.

This chain connects TRBV28 to TRBJ2-1; 8 nucleotides agree with TRBD2. The CDR3 runs to 17 residues. Germline values: CDR1 MDHEN, CDR2 SYDVKM. The V and J ends lost 3 bases and 8 bases, in that order; junction bases with no gene match: 15. For the CDR3, the DNA is TGTGCCAGCAGTTTCCCGGGGTCGGCGGGAGGTAGGGATGAGCAGTTCTTC. The encoded protein is CASSFPGSAGGRDEQFF.

This chain uses TRBV2 with TRBJ2-2; D gene unclear. Germline values: CDR1 SNHLY, CDR2 FYNNEI. Trimming took 10 bases from V and 1 from J, leaving 7 bases between them. The CDR3 contains 12 residues. CDR3 loop: CANKQNTGELFF. CDR3 nucleotide sequence: TGTGCCAACAAACAGAACACCGGGGAGCTGTTTTTT.

V is TRBV6-2 or TRBV6-3 and J is TRBJ2-1, with D tentatively TRBD2 (6 bases). CDR3 length: 18 amino acids. Looked up from germline, CDR1 is MNHEY and CDR2 is SVGEGT. V was clipped by 5 bases and J by 0 bases, with 20 bases between them. CDR3 residues: CASSNGGGLGGSYNEQFF. DNA for the CDR3: TGTGCCAGCAGTAATGGCGGTGGCTTGGGGGGCTCCTACAATGAGCAGTTCTTC.

This rearrangement joins TRBV19 to TRBJ2-1; TRBD2 might be the D (7 bases). Germline CDR1 LNHDA, CDR2 SQIVND (reference sequence). There are 20 residues in the CDR3. The V gene lost 3 bases and the J gene lost 0 bases, with 24 bases spanning the gap. In DNA form, the CDR3 reads TGTGCCAGTAGTATGGGCCCCGGGGGGCAGAAGAAACGCTCCTACAATGAGCAGTTCTTC. It is translated as CASSMGPGGQKKRSYNEQFF.

Only a few counts were recorded for this clone. The genes are TRBV7-2 and TRBJ1-2; TRBD1 matches 9 bases. The CDR3 loop spans 14 amino acids. V dropped 5 bases and J dropped 1; count of bases not matched to a gene: 2. The V gene's germline CDR1 is SGHTA and CDR2 FQGNSA. The CDR3 loop reads CASSRTGVNYGYTF. The CDR3, as DNA: TGTGCCAGCAGCAGGACAGGGGTTAACTATGGCTACACCTTC.